The 17 T cell receptor beta chains in this list originate from one sample, sequenced in a study of blood T cells in healthy people across ages. Together with a sample-barcoded 5' primer, a J-beta primer mix was included in a second PCR lasting roughly 6 to 12 cycles. TCRdb ran MiXCR on the 5' RACE reads and lists one entry per CDR3 protein. The repertoire includes approximately 580,000 distinct CDR3 sequences, around 24% of them detected once, and under 9% sits in the top ten. The same data also contributed to another study, on T cells of mothers and their children.

Sequenced sample: blood. The receptors were sampled from a boy younger than 18 in good health.

This clonotype was found a few times. The rearrangement uses TRBV7-3 and TRBJ2-5; D gene uncertain. The J call is doubtful: the DNA matches TRBJ2-1 better. There are 13 residues in the CDR3. Germline CDR1 reads SGHTA; CDR2 reads FQGTGA. DNA for the CDR3: TGTGCCAGCAGCTTAGTACAGCACAATGAGCAGTTCTTC. Translated: CASSLVQHNEQFF.

V and J are TRBV28 and TRBJ2-2, with D unresolved. V gave up 5 bases and J gave up 10 bases, with 14 bases separating them. Germline CDR1 is MDHEN and CDR2 is SYDVKM. The CDR3 has 13 amino acids. As DNA, the CDR3 is TGTGCCAGCAGTCCTTTTACCCCCGCGGAGCTGTTTTTT. Its translation: CASSPFTPAELFF.

This clonotype was picked up a small number of times. This chain joins TRBV2 and TRBJ2-7, with D possibly being TRBD1 (6 bases). Germline assignment: CDR1 SNHLY and CDR2 FYNNEI. V was pared by 6 bases and J by 2 bases, with 14 bases between. This CDR3 contains 14 residues. Written as DNA, the CDR3 is TGTGCCAGCAGCCGGGACAAATACCCCTACGAGCAGTACTTC. It translates to CASSRDKYPYEQYF.

This clonotype was observed a handful of times. The chain is built from TRBV10-3 and TRBJ2-7; a weak D match, TRBD1 (6 bases). Germline-derived CDR1 and CDR2 are ENHRY and SYGVKD. The CDR3 has 16 amino acids. V was shortened by 4 bases and J by 2 bases, with 18 bases between the two germline ends. The CDR3 DNA is TGTGCCATCAGTGGGACAGATAAAGATGGGACCTACGAGCAGTACTTC. This translates into CAISGTDKDGTYEQYF.

The V and J genes are TRBV29-1 and TRBJ2-1; D gene ambiguous. The V gene's germline CDR1 is SQVTM and CDR2 ANQGSEA. V was pared by 8 bases and J by 0 bases, with 14 bases between. This CDR3 contains 14 residues. The CDR3 loop is CSTRSAGSYNEQFF. DNA for the CDR3: TGCAGCACTCGAAGCGCCGGCTCCTACAATGAGCAGTTCTTC.

This clonotype was observed a handful of times. The chain combines TRBV10-3 with TRBJ2-4; D possibly corresponds to TRBD2 (5 bases). The CDR3 sequence is 17 residues long. V was clipped by 0 bases and J by 0 bases, with 12 bases between them. Germline assignment: CDR1 ENHRY and CDR2 SYGVKD. Here the CDR3 reads CAISESDAGVAKNIQYF. The CDR3 DNA is TGTGCCATCAGTGAGTCCGACGCGGGTGTAGCCAAAAACATTCAGTACTTC.

This clonotype was seen only a few times. The chain links TRBV6-5 to TRBJ1-3; D remains unclear. From germline, CDR1 is MNHEY and CDR2 SVGAGI. Trimming removed 6 bases from V and 0 bases from J, with 15 bases in between. The CDR3 extends over 16 amino acids. The CDR3 region has the DNA TGTGCCAGCAGCCGCGGGTTAATGGGCTCTGGAAACACCATATATTTT. Translating it yields CASSRGLMGSGNTIYF.

The CDR3: CSARDFIRGGADTQYF. CDR3 nucleotide sequence: TGCAGTGCTAGAGATTTCATTAGAGGAGGGGCAGATACGCAGTATTTT. The rearrangement joins TRBV20-1 to TRBJ2-3; D perhaps matches TRBD2 (6 bases). Deletions cut 0 bases from V and 4 bases from J, with 17 bases between. The CDR3 loop spans 16 amino acids. Germline CDR1 is DFQATT and CDR2 is SNEGSKA (reference sequence).

This chain links TRBV20-1 with TRBJ1-5; D unresolved. This CDR3 is built from 15 residues. V was pared by 0 bases and J by 2 bases, with 11 bases between. Looked up from germline, CDR1 is DFQATT and CDR2 is SNEGSKA (reference sequence). The CDR3 region is CSARDSQTGNQPQHF. CDR3 coding DNA: TGCAGTGCTAGAGATAGCCAGACGGGCAATCAGCCCCAGCATTTT.

The rearrangement uses TRBV7-3 and TRBJ1-2; weak D call: TRBD1 (5 bases). The V gene lost 5 bases and the J gene lost 1 base, with 29 bases spanning the gap. This CDR3 spans 20 amino acids. Germline-derived CDR1 and CDR2 are SGHTA and FQGTGA. The CDR3 DNA reads as TGTGCCAGCAGCCTACTTATGGAGGGCCCTTGGCAGGGAATTAACTATGGCTACACCTTC. This translates into CASSLLMEGPWQGINYGYTF.

The gene calls are TRBV24-1 and TRBJ2-1; 8 positions agree with TRBD1. The trim removed 6 bases at V and 5 bases at J, leaving 5 bases unmatched. Germline loops: CDR1 KGHDR, CDR2 SFDVKD. The CDR3 is 14 amino acids. CDR3 bases: TGTGCCACCAGTAAGCAGGGGGCTCACAATGAGCAGTTCTTC. Encoded protein: CATSKQGAHNEQFF.

The chain joins TRBV10-3 to TRBJ1-1; 9 bases map to TRBD1. The ends lost 2 bases at V and 0 bases at J; junction bases unmatched: 7. The CDR3 totals 17 residues. The germline V gene has CDR1 ENHRY and CDR2 SYGVKD. The CDR3 DNA reads TGTGCCATCAGTGAGCGATCCGGACAGGGGATGAACACTGAAGCTTTCTTT. Translated, it gives CAISERSGQGMNTEAFF.

The J gene is TRBJ1-3, the V gene TRBV20-1, with a possible D match to TRBD1 (6 bases). Germline V gives CDR1 DFQATT, CDR2 SNEGSKA (reference sequence). V was trimmed by 1 base and J by 3 bases, leaving 16 bases between them. There are 16 residues in the CDR3. The CDR3 coding sequence is TGCAGTGCTAGAGGCCAGGTGGGGGCTCTTGGAAACACCATATATTTT. Translation gives CSARGQVGALGNTIYF.

The chain has TRBV20-1 and TRBJ2-2, with 8 bases aligning to TRBD2. The V and J ends lost 1 base and 6 bases, in that order; junction bases with no gene match: 10. CDR3 length: 16 amino acids. The germline CDR1 and CDR2 sequences are DFQATT and SNEGSKA (reference sequence). The CDR3 nucleotides are TGCAGTGCTAGAGGCCGTCGTTCGGGGGGGTCCGGGGAGCTGTTTTTT. This encodes CSARGRRSGGSGELFF.

This clonotype was seen only a few times. V and J are TRBV10-2 and TRBJ1-2; D gene uncertain. The CDR3 has 14 amino acids. Germline assignment: CDR1 WSHSY and CDR2 SAAADI. The germline V and J ends were trimmed by 0 bases and 4 bases, with 9 bases remaining between them. In DNA form, the CDR3 reads TGCGCCAGCAGTGAGTCGGGTCCTCGCTATGGCTACACCTTC. Translating gives CASSESGPRYGYTF.

This clonotype turned up a few times. The chain employs TRBV7-9 and TRBJ2-7; D might be TRBD1 (5 bases). CDR1 and CDR2 (germline): SEHNR, FQNEAQ (reference sequence). The CDR3 has 14 residues. Trimming removed 2 bases from V and 3 bases from J, with 11 bases in between. CDR3 coding DNA: TGTGCCAGCAGCTTATCAGGGATGTTCTACGAGCAGTACTTC. The encoded protein is CASSLSGMFYEQYF.

Comment on this clonotype: A junction boundary mismatches the germline segment, possibly from a read error. CDR3 loop: CASSQEGAGFTDAQYF. DNA for the CDR3: TGTGCCAGCAGCCAAGAGGGGGCGGGATTTACAGATGCGCAGTATTTT. V is TRBV14 and J is TRBJ2-3; D may match TRBD1 or TRBD2 (6 bases each). The CDR3 runs to 16 residues. Germline CDR1 reads SGHDN; CDR2 reads FVKESK.